This T cell receptor beta chain originates from a study of blood T cell repertoires in COVID-19. The V and J ends lost 10 bases and 2 bases, in that order; junction bases with no gene match: 9. Germline V lookup: CDR1 ENHRY, CDR2 SYGVKD. CDR3 size: 15 residues. In the source study's methods: By means of reference gene primer amplification, nucleated cell counts were estimated. Libraries were prepared by immunoSEQ multiplex PCR; TCRdb keeps only in-frame clonotypes and omits some of them. The D gene and trimming were derived from the DNA, and the V and J assignments and clone size from that table. There are about 160,000 clones in the sample; about 90% occur only once, and 4.8% lies in the top ten.

The source material was peripheral blood. The chain carries TRBV10-3 and TRBJ2-3; TRBD2 matches at 10 bases. This clonotype was obtained from a man younger than 45 with COVID-19, enrolled during active disease. The CDR3 protein is CATLSGGAVTDTQYF. The CDR3 nucleotides are TGTGCCACCCTGAGCGGGGGGGCTGTCACAGATACGCAGTATTTT.